This T cell receptor (beta chain) was captured in a study of T-cell reconstitution after alpha-beta-depleted transplantation in children. The CDR3 totals 16 residues. Trimming removed 7 bases from V and 7 bases from J; junction bases left unmatched: 16. Germline lookup yields CDR1 SGHVS and CDR2 FNYEAQ. Unique molecular identifiers were incorporated when the TCRbeta library was constructed. TCRdb reprocessed the PCR reads with MiXCR, giving one entry per CDR3 protein. The table records about 830,000 distinct CDR3 sequences, around 15% of them present only once. This chain links TRBV7-6 with TRBJ2-1; 7 bases line up with TRBD2. The receptor comes from a male patient under 18 who had a stem cell transplant for acute lymphoblastic leukemia, so the T cells may come from the graft donor. This material consisted of PBMCs, mostly from graft donor cells, taken 360 days after TCRalphabeta/CD19-depleted stem cell transplant. The CDR3 coding sequence is TGTGCCAGCACCCCCCCCTCTAGCGGCGGGGATAATGAGCAGTTCTTC. Its translation is CASTPPSSGGDNEQFF.